The entry below gives a single TCR beta chain sequence along with its context. What it recognizes is unknown. CDR3 and TCR beta VDJ profiling relied on genomic DNA as the template. In TCRdb, the reads were re-called with MiXCR into one record per CDR3 protein. The sample records fewer than 250,000 distinct CDR3 sequences, more than 40% being singletons. The data are from a study of CD8+CD57+ T cells in acquired aplastic anemia. Across the whole study: Sorted CD4+ and CD8+ cell DNA averaged approximately 3.2 ug.

Whole-study results and caveats: Fewer than 30 shared CD8+ CDR3s appeared highly expressed within patients' immunodominant clones.

Flow cytometry had shown expanded CD8+CD57+ cells in the patients chosen for sequencing. Diagnosis of severe acquired aplastic anemia applied to all patients. Therapy had not been given to patients before blood sampling. The CDR3 loop spans 15 amino acids. V lost 2 bases, J lost 7 bases, and 17 bases lay in between. The V gene's germline CDR1 is MGHDK and CDR2 SYGVNS. The chain couples TRBV25-1 to TRBJ1-1; D possibly corresponds to TRBD1 (5 bases). The TCR was taken from a human donor with aplastic anemia. The material sequenced was sorted CD4+, CD8+, or CD8+CD57+ T cells (not recorded which) from PBMCs. In nucleotides, the CDR3 is TGTGCCAGCAGTGAAGGTAACATGGGGCTTATTGAAGCTTTCTTT. Encoded protein: CASSEGNMGLIEAFF.